Each of the 30 T cell receptor beta chains below was sequenced from the same sample in a study of molecular identifiers for immune sequencing clone quantification. TCRdb reanalysed the PCR reads using MiXCR and keeps one entry per CDR3 protein. Of hundreds of thousands of distinct CDR3 sequences listed, 20% were seen once; the top ten hold 0.85% to 0.9%. Sequences were obtained from naive CD8+ T cells from blood, with Jurkat cell RNA spiked in. Subset here: FACS-sorted CD8+CD4-CCR7+CD45RA+ naive T cells. The receptor source for this set is a human donor in good health. Some libraries in this study had Jurkat cell RNA spiked in.

This clonotype was seen a few times. A read error may explain this, as a much larger clone is one base away. This chain uses TRBV9 with TRBJ2-7, with 8 bases fitting TRBD2. Trimming cost V 0 bases and J 0 bases; bases outside gene matches: 2. The length of the CDR3 is 15 residues. Germline assignment: CDR1 SGDLS and CDR2 YYNGEE. CDR3 DNA sequence: TGTGCCAGCAGCGTAGGGAGCGGGAGCTCCTACGAGCAGTACTTC. Encoded protein: CASSVGSGSSYEQYF.

The chain is built from TRBV10-2 and TRBJ2-5, with no clear D. This CDR3 has 12 residues. The V end lost 2 bases, the J end lost 6 bases, and 7 bases lay between the germline ends. Germline assignment: CDR1 WSHSY and CDR2 SAAADI. The CDR3 spells CASSEQHQTQYF. The CDR3 DNA sequence: TGCGCCAGCAGTGAGCAACATCAGACCCAGTACTTC.

J is TRBJ1-1 and V is TRBV16; 8 bases fit TRBD1. After removal of 2 bases from V and 7 bases from J, the junction contained 12 bases not matched to a gene. This CDR3 contains 16 residues. CDR1 and CDR2 from the germline V gene are KGHSY and FQNENV. The CDR3 here is CASSQRLPGQAFEAFF. The CDR3 DNA reads as TGTGCCAGCAGCCAAAGGTTGCCGGGACAGGCTTTTGAAGCTTTCTTT.

This clonotype was counted ten times or more. The chain employs TRBV2 and TRBJ2-1; the D is unclear. Germline CDR1 is SNHLY and CDR2 is FYNNEI. CDR3 length equals 13 residues. Trimming cost V 7 bases and J 0 bases, with 7 bases left between them. This CDR3 reads CASMDSSYNEQFF. CDR3 DNA sequence: TGTGCCAGCATGGATAGCTCCTACAATGAGCAGTTCTTC.

This clonotype was counted many times. The chain carries TRBV5-5 and TRBJ1-6; D might be TRBD1 (6 bases). This CDR3 is built from 21 residues. V was clipped by 4 bases and J by 0 bases, with 26 bases between them. Per the germline V gene, CDR1 is SGHKS and CDR2 is YYEKEE (reference sequence). DNA of the CDR3: TGTGCCAGCAGCGCACAAGGGGGTCAGGGCGATTTCAGCTCCTATAATTCACCCCTCCACTTT. This gives the protein CASSAQGGQGDFSSYNSPLHF.

As concerns this clonotype: This could be a read error, since a much larger clone is one nucleotide away. The chain has TRBV29-1 and TRBJ1-4; no clear D gene. The CDR3 covers 12 residues. Germline loops: CDR1 SQVTM, CDR2 ANQGSEA. The CDR3 sequence: CSGRTSHEELFF. The CDR3 DNA reads as TGCAGCGGCCGGACCTCACATGAAGAACTGTTTTTT.

This clonotype was seen a handful of times. The gene calls are TRBV19 and TRBJ1-2, with D uncertain. The CDR3 is made up of 14 amino acids. The germline gives CDR1 LNHDA, CDR2 SQIVND (reference sequence). Trimming took 0 bases from V and 5 from J, leaving 10 bases between them. The CDR3 nucleotides are TGTGCCAGTAGTATAGATGGCATACGGTATGGCTACACCTTC. Translated: CASSIDGIRYGYTF.

The rearrangement joins TRBV11-2 to TRBJ2-7; D tentatively fits TRBD1 or TRBD2 (7 bases each). The V gene's germline CDR1 is SGHAT and CDR2 FQNNGV. CDR3 size: 16 residues. Between the trimmed V and J ends, which lost 5 bases and 7 bases, there was a span of 24 bases. In DNA form, the CDR3 reads TGTGCCAGCAGCGCCGTCCAGGGGGGGGGGGCTAGGGAGCAGTACTTC. Protein: CASSAVQGGGAREQYF.

The table lists this clonotype with many counts. V and J are TRBV28 and TRBJ1-1; D gene ambiguous. V was clipped by 5 bases and J by 4 bases, with 17 bases between them. CDR1 and CDR2 from the germline V gene are MDHEN and SYDVKM. The CDR3 extends over 15 amino acids. The CDR3 sequence is CASSARPGGGTEAFF. The DNA for the CDR3 is TGTGCCAGCAGTGCCCGACCCGGCGGTGGCACTGAAGCTTTCTTT.

A remark on this clonotype: A much larger clone differs by one base, so this may be a read error. The rearrangement links TRBV27 to TRBJ2-7, with D possibly being TRBD2 (6 bases). CDR3 length: 14 amino acids. Trimming stripped 2 bases from V and 5 bases from J, with 13 bases between. Germline loops: CDR1 MNHEY, CDR2 SMNVEV (reference sequence). CDR3 in DNA: TGTGCCAGCAGTTTAGGAGGGGTCCCCCACGAGCAGTACTTC. As protein: CASSLGGVPHEQYF.

This clonotype was seen ten or more times. V gene TRBV27 combines with J gene TRBJ2-7; unclear D gene. The CDR3 consists of 14 residues. Germline CDR1 MNHEY, CDR2 SMNVEV (reference sequence). V was shortened by 7 bases and J by 0 bases, with 13 bases between the two germline ends. Here the CDR3 reads CASTLLGLSYEQYF. For the CDR3, the DNA is TGTGCCAGCACACTCTTGGGCCTCTCCTACGAGCAGTACTTC.

There are many counts of this clonotype. The chain carries TRBV6-1 and TRBJ1-2, with D maybe TRBD1 (6 bases). Germline loops: CDR1 MNHNS, CDR2 SASEGT. This CDR3 is built from 14 residues. The ends were cut back, 5 bases at V and 1 base at J, with 11 bases in the middle. CDR3 loop: CASSRRGDNYGYTF. The CDR3 DNA reads TGTGCCAGCAGTAGGAGGGGGGATAACTATGGCTACACCTTC.

The chain is built from TRBV27 and TRBJ2-2; no reliable D call. Germline CDR1 is MNHEY and CDR2 is SMNVEV (reference sequence). This CDR3 spans 15 amino acids. Deletions cut 2 bases from V and 7 bases from J, with 14 bases between. CDR3 nucleotide sequence: TGTGCCAGCAGTTTACTCCCTAACATTGACGGGGAGCTGTTTTTT. It codes for CASSLLPNIDGELFF.

V is TRBV12-3 or TRBV12-4 and J is TRBJ2-7; the match to TRBD1 covers 8 bases. The CDR3 has 14 residues. V lost 3 bases to trimming and J lost 5 bases; unmatched junction nucleotides: 6. Here the CDR3 DNA reads TGTGCCAGCAGTTTTGAACAGGGGGTAGACGAGCAGTACTTC. Translating gives CASSFEQGVDEQYF.

This clonotype showed up just once. The chain links TRBV29-1 to TRBJ2-1, with D perhaps TRBD1 (5 bases). V was shortened by 5 bases and J by 1 base, with 12 bases between the two germline ends. This CDR3 contains 14 residues. CDR1 is SQVTM, CDR2 ANQGSEA, per germline. CDR3 coding DNA: TGCAGCGTTAAGCCCAGGGCTTCCTACAATGAGCAGTTCTTC. This codes for CSVKPRASYNEQFF.

This clonotype was seen many times. The chain is built from TRBV4-1 and TRBJ2-7; TRBD1 agrees at 7 bases. Germline V gene lookup returns CDR1 MGHRA and CDR2 YSYEKL. V gave up 3 bases and J gave up 0 bases; unmatched junction bases: 11. This CDR3 has 17 residues. CDR3 residues: CASSHLGGQVLSYEQYF. The CDR3 coding sequence is TGCGCCAGCAGCCACCTTGGAGGACAGGTTCTCTCCTACGAGCAGTACTTC.

In the case of this clonotype: This may be a read error, as it is one base from a much larger clone. The V call is TRBV11-3, the J call TRBJ2-3; 8 bases agree with TRBD1. Germline V gene lookup returns CDR1 SGHNT and CDR2 YENEEA. The CDR3 is 16 residues long. V lost 4 bases, J lost 1 base, and 7 bases stayed unmatched. The CDR3 here is CASSSDRGPRTDTQYF. CDR3 nucleotides: TGTGCCAGCAGCTCTGACAGGGGACCACGCACAGATACGCAGTATTTT.

V and J are TRBV20-1 and TRBJ1-5; 8 bases are a match to TRBD1. The length of the CDR3 is 15 residues. CDR1 is DFQATT and CDR2 is SNEGSKA in the germline V gene (reference sequence). V shed 6 bases and J 8 bases; nucleotides not matched to a gene: 15. The CDR3 here is CSAQTTRTGKEPQHF. CDR3 nucleotides: TGCAGTGCCCAGACAACAAGGACAGGGAAGGAGCCCCAGCATTTT.

This chain links TRBV10-1 with TRBJ1-1, with 7 bases fitting TRBD1. The length of the CDR3 is 16 residues. With 0 bases clipped from V and 5 bases from J, the junction kept 9 bases outside the gene matches. The germline gives CDR1 WNHNN, CDR2 SYGVQD (reference sequence). CDR3 DNA: TGCGCCAGCAGTGAGTCCCGGGACAGCCCTTCGACTGAAGCTTTCTTT. This codes for CASSESRDSPSTEAFF.

This clonotype was counted many times. The chain has TRBV27 and TRBJ2-4; perhaps TRBD2 as D (5 bases). The ends were cut back, 4 bases at V and 0 bases at J, with 10 bases in the middle. Per germline, CDR1 MNHEY and CDR2 SMNVEV (reference sequence). There are 15 residues in the CDR3. The CDR3 DNA sequence: TGTGCCAGCAGTTCCAACAGCGGAGCCAAAAACATTCAGTACTTC. This gives the protein CASSSNSGAKNIQYF.

Only a few counts were recorded for this clonotype. The CDR3 here is CAWSGQKPTNPNYGYTF. CDR3 nucleotide sequence: TGTGCCTGGAGTGGACAGAAACCCACCAACCCAAACTATGGCTACACCTTC. This chain joins TRBV30 and TRBJ1-2; perhaps TRBD1 as D (5 bases). Trimming took off 1 base at V and 2 bases at J, with 20 bases between the two ends. Germline CDR1 reads GTSNPN; CDR2 reads SVGIG (reference sequence). This CDR3 spans 17 amino acids.

This clonotype has a handful of counts. The rearrangement links TRBV6-2 or TRBV6-3 to TRBJ2-5, with D perhaps matching TRBD1 or TRBD2 (5 bases each). V lost 6 bases to trimming and J lost 1 base, with 21 bases between them. CDR1 is MNHEY, CDR2 SVGEGT, per germline. This CDR3 spans 17 amino acids. CDR3 DNA sequence: TGTGCCAGCAGGCGCCGGGACGTTGGACCGATCCAAGAGACCCAGTACTTC. Protein sequence: CASRRRDVGPIQETQYF.

This clonotype was found many times. The chain combines TRBV6-2 or TRBV6-3 with TRBJ2-3; TRBD1 agrees at 11 bases. Germline assignment: CDR1 MNHEY and CDR2 SVGEGT. The junction had 7 bases not matched to a gene; V was cut back by 5 bases and J by 6 bases. This CDR3 region has 15 residues. The chain's CDR3 is CASSTWDRGADTQYF. CDR3 bases: TGTGCCAGCAGTACCTGGGACAGGGGGGCGGATACGCAGTATTTT.

This clonotype was seen only a few times. This rearrangement joins TRBV30 to TRBJ2-7; D is ambiguous. The CDR3 contains 14 residues. The germline V gene has CDR1 GTSNPN and CDR2 SVGIG (reference sequence). V lost 4 bases and J 0 bases, leaving 13 bases between the germline ends. The CDR3 sequence: CAWTKPDHSYEQYF. The CDR3 DNA reads as TGTGCCTGGACTAAGCCTGACCACTCCTACGAGCAGTACTTC.

The table lists this clonotype with a count of one. Possible read error: a much larger clone is one base away. The chain joins TRBV4-1 to TRBJ2-7, with D uncertain. This CDR3 is built from 19 residues. The germline V gene encodes CDR1 MGHRA and CDR2 YSYEKL. As DNA, the CDR3 is TGCGCCAGCAGCCAAGATGACCGGAACTCCCCCGGCCTAAGATACGGGCAGTACTTC. This codes for CASSQDDRNSPGLRYGQYF.

There are a few counts of this clonotype. The gene calls are TRBV5-5 and TRBJ2-3; no definite D call. The germline V gene encodes CDR1 SGHKS and CDR2 YYEKEE (reference sequence). Trimming took off 6 bases at V and 4 bases at J, with 12 bases between the two ends. The CDR3 loop spans 13 amino acids. CDR3 DNA: TGTGCCAGCACCGCGGCGGCCCCAGATACGCAGTATTTT. Its protein product is CASTAAAPDTQYF. Drawing the rest from reference TRBV5-5 and TRBJ2-3, the complete variable domain is DAGVTQSPTHLIKTRGQQVTLRCSPISGHKSVSWYQQVLGQGPQFIFQYYEKEERGRGNFPDRFSARQFPNYSSELNVNALLLGDSALYLCASTAAAPDTQYFGPGTRLTVL.

This clonotype is a singleton in its sample. With a much larger clone just one base away, this may be a read error. The rearrangement links TRBV12-3 or TRBV12-4 to TRBJ2-1; D gene unclear. V was shortened by 7 bases and J by 5 bases, with 12 bases between the two germline ends. There are 13 residues in the CDR3. CDR3 sequence: CASTPYGHNEQFF. In DNA form, the CDR3 reads TGTGCCAGCACACCCTATGGGCACAATGAGCAGTTCTTC.

This clonotype was found many times. V and J are TRBV28 and TRBJ2-3; 14 nucleotides agree with TRBD2. The ends lost 6 bases at V and 6 bases at J; junction bases unmatched: 8. This CDR3 spans 16 amino acids. Germline V gene sequence: CDR1 MDHEN, CDR2 SYDVKM. The CDR3 DNA reads TGTGCCAGCAGCACCCGACTAGCGGGAGGGATGGATACGCAGTATTTT. It codes for CASSTRLAGGMDTQYF. The full variable domain, in which reference TRBV28 and TRBJ2-3 provide the parts outside the CDR3, is DVKVTQSSRYLVKRTGEKVFLECVQDMDHENMFWYRQDPGLGLRLIYFSYDVKMKEKGDIPEGYSVSREKKERFSLILESASTNQTSMYLCASSTRLAGGMDTQYFGPGTRLTVL.

This clonotype was seen many times. DNA of the CDR3: TGTGCCAGCAGCCCTATCGAAGTCCCGAACACCGGGGAGCTGTTTTTT. Encoded protein: CASSPIEVPNTGELFF. V gene TRBV5-8 combines with J gene TRBJ2-2, with D hard to call. The germline V gene encodes CDR1 SGHTS and CDR2 YDEGEE. V lost 4 bases, J lost 0 bases, and 13 bases lay in between. This CDR3 is built from 16 residues.

Comments on this clonotype: A much bigger clone sits one base away, suggesting this may be a read error. The genes are TRBV29-1 and TRBJ1-1; D remains ambiguous. The germline gives CDR1 SQVTM, CDR2 ANQGSEA. The CDR3 runs to 15 residues. The CDR3 DNA follows: TGCAGCGCTGAATCTTATAAGGCAGCGAACACTGAAGCTTTCTTT. Amino acid sequence: CSAESYKAANTEAFF.